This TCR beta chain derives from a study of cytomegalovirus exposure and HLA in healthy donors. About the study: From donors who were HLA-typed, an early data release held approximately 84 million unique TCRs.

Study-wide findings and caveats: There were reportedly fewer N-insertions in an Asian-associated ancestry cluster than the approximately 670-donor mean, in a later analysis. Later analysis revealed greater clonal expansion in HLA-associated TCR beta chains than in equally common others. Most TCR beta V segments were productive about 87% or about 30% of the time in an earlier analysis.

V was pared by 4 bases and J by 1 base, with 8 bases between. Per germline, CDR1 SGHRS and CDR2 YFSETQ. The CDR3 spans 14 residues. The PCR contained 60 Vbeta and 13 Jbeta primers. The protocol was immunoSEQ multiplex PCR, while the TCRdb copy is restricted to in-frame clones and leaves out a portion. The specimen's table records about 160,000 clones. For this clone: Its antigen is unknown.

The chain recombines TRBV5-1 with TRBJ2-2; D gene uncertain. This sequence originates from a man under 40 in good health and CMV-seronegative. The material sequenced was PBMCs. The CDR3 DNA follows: TGCGCCAGCAGCGGAGTAATGAACACCGGGGAGCTGTTTTTT. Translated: CASSGVMNTGELFF.